Each of the 20 T cell receptor beta chains below was sequenced from the same sample in a study of T cell changes during pregnancy in multiple sclerosis. Libraries were prepared by immunoSEQ multiplex PCR; TCRdb keeps only in-frame clonotypes and omits some of them. The table records 48,000 or so clones, 94% of them present only once. Sequenced material: CD4+ T cells from peripheral blood mononuclear cells, taken in the first trimester of pregnancy. These receptor sequences come from a female donor with multiple sclerosis, enrolled in a pregnancy study.

This chain links TRBV5-4 with TRBJ2-3, with no clear D. The CDR3 covers 15 residues. Germline V gene lookup returns CDR1 SGHNT and CDR2 YYREEE (reference sequence). Deletions cut 0 bases from V and 1 base from J, with 9 bases between. CDR3 sequence reads: CASSLVEKRTDTQYF. DNA for the CDR3: TGTGCCAGCAGCTTGGTGGAGAAACGCACAGATACGCAGTATTTT.

This chain links TRBV5-1 with TRBJ2-1, with TRBD2 matching over 11 bases. CDR1 is SGHRS and CDR2 is YFSETQ in the germline V gene. With 0 bases clipped from V and 14 bases from J, the junction kept 10 bases outside the gene matches. There are 15 residues in the CDR3. CDR3: CASSLVRASGGSEFF. The DNA of the CDR3 is TGCGCCAGCAGCTTGGTGCGGGCTAGCGGGGGGTCAGAGTTCTTC.

V usage is TRBV6-1 and J usage is TRBJ1-5; 7 nucleotides align to TRBD1. The junction had 10 bases not matched to a gene; V was cut back by 6 bases and J by 8 bases. Per the germline V gene, CDR1 is MNHNS and CDR2 is SASEGT. CDR3 size: 14 residues. The CDR3 loop is CASRQQGPSKPQHF. Written as DNA, the CDR3 is TGTGCCAGCAGGCAACAGGGGCCATCGAAGCCCCAGCATTTT.

CDR3 in amino acids: CASSAGVGLDEQFF. The CDR3 DNA is TGTGCCAGCAGTGCGGGGGTCGGGTTGGATGAGCAGTTCTTC. The chain joins TRBV27 to TRBJ2-1; TRBD2 agrees at 7 bases. V shed 5 bases and J 8 bases; nucleotides not matched to a gene: 9. The CDR3 totals 14 residues. The germline CDR1 and CDR2 sequences are MNHEY and SMNVEV (reference sequence).

V gene TRBV5-5 combines with J gene TRBJ1-3; D call uncertain. V dropped 6 bases and J dropped 0 bases, with 13 bases sitting between them. CDR3 length equals 15 residues. Germline CDR1 and CDR2: SGHKS and YYEKEE (reference sequence). CDR3 DNA sequence: TGTGCCAGCACCCCTGATTGGGCCTCTGGAAACACCATATATTTT. Encoded protein: CASTPDWASGNTIYF.

This clone was detected only once. The chain joins TRBV19 to TRBJ1-2; the D gene is possibly TRBD1 (5 bases). Germline values: CDR1 LNHDA, CDR2 SQIVND (reference sequence). The V and J ends lost 6 bases and 8 bases respectively, with 19 bases between them. This CDR3 has 14 residues. CDR3 DNA sequence: TGTGCCAGTAGCGCGTACAGGTGGGGTAACGGCTACACCTTC. This encodes CASSAYRWGNGYTF. Filled out from reference TRBV19 and TRBJ1-2, the complete variable domain reads DGGITQSPKYLFRKEGQNVTLSCEQNLNHDAMYWYRQDPGQGLRLIYYSQIVNDFQKGDIAEGYSVSREKKESFPLTVTSAQKNPTAFYLCASSAYRWGNGYTFGSGTRLTVV.

This sequence joins TRBV4-1 and TRBJ2-7; 11 bases are shared with TRBD2. CDR1 is MGHRA, CDR2 YSYEKL, per germline. The CDR3 has 17 amino acids. Unmatched junction bases numbered 7, after V lost 0 bases and J lost 3 bases. CDR3 DNA: TGCGCCAGCAGCCAAGATCGGGGGACTAGCGGCTTCTACGAGCAGTACTTC. It translates to CASSQDRGTSGFYEQYF.

V usage is TRBV6-5 and J usage is TRBJ1-3; D is unresolved. CDR3 size: 16 residues. CDR1 MNHEY and CDR2 SVGAGI come from the germline V gene. Deletions cut 2 bases from V and 0 bases from J, with 11 bases between. CDR3 coding DNA: TGTGCCAGCAGTTACGTCGCAGGCCGCTCTGGAAACACCATATATTTT. This encodes CASSYVAGRSGNTIYF.

The chain joins TRBV4-2 to TRBJ1-6; D not certain. Trimming left V 1 base short and J 0 bases short, with 7 bases between. This CDR3 region has 16 residues. Germline V gives CDR1 LGHNA, CDR2 YNFKEQ. The CDR3 bases are TGTGCCAGCAGCCAAGCGTCGAGCTCCTATAATTCACCCCTCCACTTT. This gives the protein CASSQASSSYNSPLHF.

This sequence joins TRBV11-2 and TRBJ2-2, with D perhaps TRBD2 (6 bases). The germline V gene has CDR1 SGHAT and CDR2 FQNNGV. Deletions cut 5 bases from V and 7 bases from J, with 14 bases between. The CDR3 is 14 residues long. This CDR3 reads CASSRGPGVGELFF. Written as DNA, the CDR3 is TGTGCCAGCAGCCGAGGCCCGGGAGTCGGGGAGCTGTTTTTT.

The J gene is TRBJ2-1, the V gene TRBV6-1, with D perhaps TRBD2 (7 bases). This CDR3 comprises 15 residues. V gave up 7 bases and J gave up 7 bases, with 20 bases separating them. In germline, CDR1 is MNHNS, CDR2 SASEGT. The CDR3 bases are TGTGCCAGCACTCTGGGGGGGCCTCCTGGGAATGAGCAGTTCTTC. Its protein product is CASTLGGPPGNEQFF.

This clone was found a few times. This chain links TRBV19 with TRBJ1-2, with D maybe TRBD1 (5 bases). The CDR3 consists of 16 residues. V was trimmed by 3 bases and J by 4 bases, leaving 18 bases between them. In germline, CDR1 is LNHDA, CDR2 SQIVND (reference sequence). The CDR3 region has the DNA TGTGCCAGTAGTATTTCCCCCTATGGGGCCTCCTATGGCTACACCTTC. It codes for CASSISPYGASYGYTF.

The V and J genes are TRBV7-8 and TRBJ1-5; 7 bases map to TRBD1. V was pared by 5 bases and J by 7 bases, with 8 bases of the junction left unmatched. The V gene's germline CDR1 is SGHVS and CDR2 FQNEAQ. This CDR3 has 14 residues. The CDR3 region is CASSPSGGGQPQHF. CDR3 in DNA: TGTGCCAGCAGCCCCTCAGGGGGTGGGCAGCCCCAGCATTTT.

J is TRBJ2-1 and V is TRBV5-1, with TRBD2 matching 10 bases. The CDR3 loop spans 18 amino acids. With 2 bases clipped from V and 2 bases from J, the junction kept 10 bases outside the gene matches. The germline V gene encodes CDR1 SGHRS and CDR2 YFSETQ. The CDR3 reads CASSLGTSAGLTYNEQFF. CDR3 DNA sequence: TGCGCCAGCAGCTTAGGGACTAGCGCCGGTCTGACCTACAATGAGCAGTTCTTC.

CDR3 DNA sequence: TGTGCCAGCAGCCTCGGTCGGGGTGACGAGCAGTACTTC. It encodes CASSLGRGDEQYF. The chain has TRBV6-1 and TRBJ2-7, with D possibly matching TRBD2 (5 bases). The CDR3 has 13 residues. CDR1 and CDR2 (germline): MNHNS, SASEGT. V was clipped by 6 bases and J by 5 bases, with 14 bases between them.

In its sample, this clone was seen once. The chain joins TRBV6-1 to TRBJ1-1, with TRBD1 matching 8 bases. In germline, CDR1 is MNHNS, CDR2 SASEGT. The CDR3 is 14 amino acids. J gave up 3 bases and V 6 bases, and 6 bases lay outside the gene matches. CDR3 DNA sequence: TGTGCCAGCAGGCCCAGGACAGGGTACACTGAAGCTTTCTTT. The encoded protein is CASRPRTGYTEAFF.

The genes are TRBV5-1 and TRBJ2-1; D is perhaps TRBD2 (5 bases). Germline V gene lookup returns CDR1 SGHRS and CDR2 YFSETQ. The V and J ends lost 6 bases and 7 bases respectively, with 11 bases between them. The CDR3 extends over 12 amino acids. The DNA of the CDR3 is TGCGCCAGCACCGAGGGAAGGAATGAGCAGTTCTTC. Translated, it gives CASTEGRNEQFF.

The J gene is TRBJ2-7, the V gene TRBV7-9; no firm D call. The CDR3 has 19 residues. Trimming shortened V by 1 base and J by 0 bases, and 22 bases separated the two germline ends. Germline CDR1 SEHNR, CDR2 FQNEAQ (reference sequence). CDR3 in DNA: TGTGCCAGCAGCTTAGTATTTCTACGGCAGGCGACGAGCTCCTACGAGCAGTACTTC. Protein product: CASSLVFLRQATSSYEQYF.

This chain uses TRBV15 with TRBJ2-2; D unresolved. The CDR3 loop spans 16 amino acids. Trimming cost V 1 base and J 1 base, with 10 bases left between them. CDR1 is LNHNV and CDR2 is YYDKDF in the germline V gene (reference sequence). In nucleotides, the CDR3 is TGTGCCACCAGCAGAGGAACTACTTTGAACACCGGGGAGCTGTTTTTT. Amino acids: CATSRGTTLNTGELFF.

This chain uses TRBV7-9 with TRBJ2-1, with 11 bases aligning to TRBD2. Trimming at V came to 0 bases and at J to 8 bases, leaving 9 bases not matched to a gene. CDR1 and CDR2 (germline): SEHNR, FQNEAQ (reference sequence). There are 17 residues in the CDR3. The CDR3 coding sequence is TGTGCCAGCAGCTTAGCGCTAGCGGGGGGCCCGGGTCATGAGCAGTTCTTC. It codes for CASSLALAGGPGHEQFF.